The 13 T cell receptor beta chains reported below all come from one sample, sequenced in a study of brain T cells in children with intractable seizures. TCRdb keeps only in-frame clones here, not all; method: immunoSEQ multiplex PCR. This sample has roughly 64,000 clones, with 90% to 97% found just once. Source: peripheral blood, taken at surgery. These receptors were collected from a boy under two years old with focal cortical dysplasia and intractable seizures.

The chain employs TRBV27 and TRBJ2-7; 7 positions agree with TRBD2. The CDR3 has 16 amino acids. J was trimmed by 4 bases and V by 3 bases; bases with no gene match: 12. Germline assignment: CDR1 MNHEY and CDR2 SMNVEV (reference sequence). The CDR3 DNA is TGTGCCAGCAGTTTGAGCGGGGCGACTCAATTTTACGAGCAGTACTTC. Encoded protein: CASSLSGATQFYEQYF.

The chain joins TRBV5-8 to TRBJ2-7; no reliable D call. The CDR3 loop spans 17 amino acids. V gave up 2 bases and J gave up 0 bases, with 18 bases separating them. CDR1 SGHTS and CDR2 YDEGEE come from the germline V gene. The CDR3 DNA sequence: TGTGCCAGCAGCTTTTCCCCCCAGGCAAAATCCTCCTACGAGCAGTACTTC. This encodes CASSFSPQAKSSYEQYF.

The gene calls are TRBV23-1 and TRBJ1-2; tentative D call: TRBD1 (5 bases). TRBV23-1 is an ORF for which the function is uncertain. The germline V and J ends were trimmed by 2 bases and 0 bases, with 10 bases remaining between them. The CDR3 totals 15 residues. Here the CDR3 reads CASSQNPTANYGYTF. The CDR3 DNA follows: TGCGCCAGCAGTCAAAATCCGACAGCTAACTATGGCTACACCTTC.

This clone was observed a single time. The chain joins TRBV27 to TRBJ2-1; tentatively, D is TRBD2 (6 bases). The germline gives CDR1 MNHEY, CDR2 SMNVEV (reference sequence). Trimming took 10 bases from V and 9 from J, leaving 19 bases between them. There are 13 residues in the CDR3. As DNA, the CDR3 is TGTGCCAAAGACACGGGGGAGTACGGTGAGCAGTTCTTC. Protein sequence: CAKDTGEYGEQFF.

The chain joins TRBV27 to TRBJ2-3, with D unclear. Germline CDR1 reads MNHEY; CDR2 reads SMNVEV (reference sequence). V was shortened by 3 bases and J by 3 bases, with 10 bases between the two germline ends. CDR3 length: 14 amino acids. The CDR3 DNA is TGTGCCAGCAGTTTTAGGTGGGAAACAGATACGCAGTATTTT. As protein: CASSFRWETDTQYF.

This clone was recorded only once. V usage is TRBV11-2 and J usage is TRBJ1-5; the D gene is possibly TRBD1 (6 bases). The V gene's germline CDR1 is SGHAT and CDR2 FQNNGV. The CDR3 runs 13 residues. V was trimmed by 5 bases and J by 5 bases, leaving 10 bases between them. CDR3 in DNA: TGTGCCAGCAGCGTCACAGGGTATCAGCCCCAGCATTTT. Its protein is CASSVTGYQPQHF.

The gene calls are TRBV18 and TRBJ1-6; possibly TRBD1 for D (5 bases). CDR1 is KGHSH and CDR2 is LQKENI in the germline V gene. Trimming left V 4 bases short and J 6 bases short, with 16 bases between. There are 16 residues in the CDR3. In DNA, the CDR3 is TGTGCCAGCTCACGTCGTAGTTTGGGACTTAATTCACCCCTCCACTTT. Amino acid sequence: CASSRRSLGLNSPLHF.

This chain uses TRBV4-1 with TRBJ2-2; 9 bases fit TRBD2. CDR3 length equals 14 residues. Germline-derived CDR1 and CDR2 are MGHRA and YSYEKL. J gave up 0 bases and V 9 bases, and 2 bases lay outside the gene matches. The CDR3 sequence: CASSGSANTGELFF. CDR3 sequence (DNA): TGCGCCAGTAGCGGGAGTGCGAACACCGGGGAGCTGTTTTTT.

CDR3 DNA: TGTGCCAGCAGCCCTCGACTAGCGGAGGATACGCAGTATTTT. The encoded protein is CASSPRLAEDTQYF. This sequence joins TRBV7-8 and TRBJ2-3, with 9 bases that match TRBD2. V shed 5 bases, J shed 6 bases, and the junction held 6 bases outside the gene matches. Germline-derived CDR1 and CDR2 are SGHVS and FQNEAQ. The CDR3 totals 14 residues.

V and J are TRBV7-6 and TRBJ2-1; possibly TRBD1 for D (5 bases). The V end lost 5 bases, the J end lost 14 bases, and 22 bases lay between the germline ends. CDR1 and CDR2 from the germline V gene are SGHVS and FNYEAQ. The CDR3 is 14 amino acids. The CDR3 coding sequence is TGTGCCAGCAGCCCTTACTCGCAGGGCGCCAACGAGTTCTTC. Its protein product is CASSPYSQGANEFF.

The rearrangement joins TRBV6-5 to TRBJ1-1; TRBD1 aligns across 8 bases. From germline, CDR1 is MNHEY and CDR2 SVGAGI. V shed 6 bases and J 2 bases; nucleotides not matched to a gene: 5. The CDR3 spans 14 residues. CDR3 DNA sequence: TGTGCCAGCAGCTTTGGACAGGGAAACACTGAAGCTTTCTTT. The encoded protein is CASSFGQGNTEAFF.

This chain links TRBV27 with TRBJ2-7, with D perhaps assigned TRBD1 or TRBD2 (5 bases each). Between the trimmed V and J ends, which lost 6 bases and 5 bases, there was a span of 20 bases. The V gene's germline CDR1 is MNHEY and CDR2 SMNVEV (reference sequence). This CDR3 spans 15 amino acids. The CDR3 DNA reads TGTGCCAGCAGCCCTCTCCCGGGACCACCCAACGAGCAGTACTTC. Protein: CASSPLPGPPNEQYF.

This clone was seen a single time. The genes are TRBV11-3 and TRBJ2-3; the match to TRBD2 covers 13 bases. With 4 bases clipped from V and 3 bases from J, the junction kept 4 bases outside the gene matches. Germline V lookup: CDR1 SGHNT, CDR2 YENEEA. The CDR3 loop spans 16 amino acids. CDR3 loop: CASSSGLAGTTDTQYF. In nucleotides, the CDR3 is TGTGCCAGCAGCTCGGGACTAGCGGGGACTACAGATACGCAGTATTTT.